A single sample is the source of the 27 T cell receptor beta chains below, sequenced in a study of vaccination effects on CD4 cells after COVID-19. TCRdb's copy holds only in-frame clones and misses some; the assay was immunoSEQ multiplex PCR. The sample has about 66,000 clones, 74% seen once. Having been cultured for roughly 11 days, the cells underwent CD4+ T cell isolation. Vaccine administered to participants consisted of two doses of either BNT162b2 or mRNA-1273. These TCRs' antigens remain unknown. Specimen: CD4+ T cells from PBMCs cultured without peptide, collected after COVID-19 vaccination. The receptor set was obtained from a human donor who received a COVID-19 vaccine.

The V gene is TRBV19, the J gene TRBJ1-2, with D possibly being TRBD1 (5 bases). Trimming pared 2 bases from V and 0 bases from J, leaving 16 bases between. Germline lookup yields CDR1 LNHDA and CDR2 SQIVND (reference sequence). The CDR3 extends over 17 amino acids. CDR3 in amino acids: CASSIHMRGTTNYGYTF. For the CDR3, the DNA is TGTGCCAGTAGTATACACATGAGAGGGACGACTAACTATGGCTACACCTTC. Based on the CDR3 plus reference TRBV19 and TRBJ1-2, the full variable domain is DGGITQSPKYLFRKEGQNVTLSCEQNLNHDAMYWYRQDPGQGLRLIYYSQIVNDFQKGDIAEGYSVSREKKESFPLTVTSAQKNPTAFYLCASSIHMRGTTNYGYTFGSGTRLTVV.

The chain is built from TRBV7-2 and TRBJ1-2; tentatively, D is TRBD1 (5 bases). The V end was cut by 2 bases, the J end by 4 bases, with 11 bases between. CDR3 length: 14 residues. The germline gives CDR1 SGHTA, CDR2 FQGNSA. In DNA, the CDR3 is TGTGCCAGCAGCTTATTGGGGGGGTCCTATGGCTACACCTTC. It is translated as CASSLLGGSYGYTF.

V usage is TRBV5-6 and J usage is TRBJ2-3; TRBD2 aligns across 12 bases. The CDR3 loop spans 18 amino acids. Per germline, CDR1 SGHDT and CDR2 YYEEEE. V was clipped by 1 base and J by 0 bases; unmatched bases: 6. CDR3 bases: TGTGCCAGCAGCTTGATGGGACTAGCGGGTGGAAGCACAGATACGCAGTATTTT. It is translated as CASSLMGLAGGSTDTQYF. Full variable domain (rest looked up from reference TRBV5-6 and TRBJ2-3): DAGVTQSPTHLIKTRGQQVTLRCSPKSGHDTVSWYQQALGQGPQFIFQYYEEEERQRGNFPDRFSGHQFPNYSSELNVNALLLGDSALYLCASSLMGLAGGSTDTQYFGPGTRLTVL.

The rearrangement links TRBV6-5 to TRBJ2-7, with 11 bases that match TRBD1. Germline V gene lookup returns CDR1 MNHEY and CDR2 SVGAGI. The CDR3 has 13 residues. V gave up 8 bases and J gave up 4 bases; unmatched junction bases: 4. The CDR3 DNA is TGTGCCAGCCGGACAGGGGGCGGGTACGAGCAGTACGTC. As protein: CASRTGGGYEQYV.

The chain is built from TRBV11-2 and TRBJ2-3; D might be TRBD2 (6 bases). V dropped 4 bases and J dropped 0 bases, with 11 bases sitting between them. Germline CDR1 SGHAT, CDR2 FQNNGV. This CDR3 is 15 amino acids long. The CDR3 nucleotides read TGTGCCAGCAGCTCGCGGGGACTGAGCACAGATACGCAGTATTTT. Its protein product is CASSSRGLSTDTQYF.

The rearrangement links TRBV19 to TRBJ1-5, with 11 bases identical to TRBD1. The CDR3 covers 16 residues. V shed 5 bases and J 4 bases; nucleotides not matched to a gene: 7. Germline V gene sequence: CDR1 LNHDA, CDR2 SQIVND (reference sequence). CDR3 protein: CASSPWTGGTNQPQHF. As DNA, the CDR3 is TGTGCCAGTAGTCCTTGGACAGGGGGCACTAATCAGCCCCAGCATTTT.

This clone rates as medium-sized. Other DNA variants within this sample encode the same CDR3. The chain is built from TRBV4-2 and TRBJ2-5; D remains unclear. V shed 0 bases and J shed 2 bases, with 10 bases lying between them. This CDR3 contains 15 residues. In germline, CDR1 is LGHNA, CDR2 YNFKEQ. The DNA of the CDR3 is TGTGCCAGCAGCCAAGATGGACGGGTTCAAGAGACCCAGTACTTC. This translates into CASSQDGRVQETQYF.

The V call is TRBV6-6, the J call TRBJ2-1, with 11 bases that match TRBD1. J was trimmed by 3 bases and V by 4 bases; bases with no gene match: 2. This CDR3 comprises 15 residues. In germline, CDR1 is MNHNY, CDR2 SVGAGI (reference sequence). DNA of the CDR3: TGTGCCAGCAGTTGGGACAGGGGGGGCTACAATGAGCAGTTCTTC. Translation gives CASSWDRGGYNEQFF.

The chain uses TRBV6-5 and TRBJ1-5; 7 bases fit TRBD1. V trimming: 7 bases; J trimming: 4 bases; junction bases outside the gene matches: 7. The germline gives CDR1 MNHEY, CDR2 SVGAGI. The length of the CDR3 is 14 residues. The CDR3 DNA follows: TGTGCCAGCAATACAGGGGCCGGTAATCAGCCCCAGCATTTT. It yields the protein CASNTGAGNQPQHF.

As DNA, the CDR3 is TGTGCCAGCAGCTTAGATCAGGGTATCGCCACTGAAGCTTTCTTT. As protein: CASSLDQGIATEAFF. The gene calls are TRBV7-2 and TRBJ1-1, with D perhaps TRBD1 (5 bases). The germline CDR1 and CDR2 sequences are SGHTA and FQGNSA. V lost 1 base and J lost 4, with 13 bases in between. The CDR3 runs to 15 residues.

This rearrangement joins TRBV9 to TRBJ2-5, with TRBD2 matching over 9 bases. Per germline, CDR1 SGDLS and CDR2 YYNGEE. V lost 1 base to trimming and J lost 1 base; unmatched junction nucleotides: 5. The CDR3 loop spans 16 amino acids. CDR3 residues: CASSVNSGGGQETQYF. The CDR3 DNA follows: TGTGCCAGCAGCGTAAATAGCGGGGGAGGCCAAGAGACCCAGTACTTC.

The V and J genes are TRBV9 and TRBJ2-7; either TRBD1 or TRBD2 may supply D (5 bases each). The CDR3 loop spans 15 amino acids. The V end was cut by 5 bases, the J end by 2 bases, with 17 bases between. Germline loops: CDR1 SGDLS, CDR2 YYNGEE. Written as DNA, the CDR3 is TGTGCCAGCAGGACTAAGGGGTTTTCTACCTACGAGCAGTACGTC. Protein: CASRTKGFSTYEQYV.

Only a few counts were recorded for this clone. The V and J genes are TRBV6-1 and TRBJ1-3; no reliable D call. V was clipped by 3 bases and J by 0 bases, with 9 bases between them. The CDR3 extends over 15 amino acids. Looked up from germline, CDR1 is MNHNS and CDR2 is SASEGT. The CDR3, as DNA: TGTGCCAGCAGTGACCGGACGGCCTCTGGAAACACCATATATTTT. It encodes CASSDRTASGNTIYF.

The rearrangement uses TRBV9 and TRBJ1-5; no clear D. This CDR3 contains 13 residues. V was trimmed by 4 bases and J by 7 bases, leaving 12 bases between them. Germline V gene data show CDR1 as SGDLS and CDR2 as YYNGEE. The CDR3 here is CASSTSGGQPQHF. As DNA, the CDR3 is TGTGCCAGCAGCACCTCGGGAGGCCAGCCCCAGCATTTT. Complete variable domain (other parts from reference TRBV9 and TRBJ1-5): DSGVTQTPKHLITATGQRVTLRCSPRSGDLSVYWYQQSLDQGLQFLIQYYNGEERAKGNILERFSAQQFPDLHSELNLSSLELGDSALYFCASSTSGGQPQHFGDGTRLSIL.

This rearrangement joins TRBV7-2 to TRBJ1-2; maybe TRBD1 (6 bases). The CDR3 has 16 amino acids. The germline CDR1 and CDR2 sequences are SGHTA and FQGNSA. V gave up 2 bases and J gave up 0 bases, with 13 bases separating them. The CDR3 DNA reads TGTGCCAGCAGCTTAAGGGGGTTCTCGGCTAACTATGGCTACACCTTC. Protein product: CASSLRGFSANYGYTF.

This rearrangement joins TRBV7-2 to TRBJ1-1; D is uncertain. The CDR3 contains 14 residues. V dropped 0 bases and J dropped 5 bases, with 10 bases sitting between them. Germline CDR1 SGHTA, CDR2 FQGNSA. The CDR3 region is CASSLAGVGTEAFF. The CDR3 coding sequence is TGTGCCAGCAGCTTAGCCGGGGTTGGGACTGAAGCTTTCTTT.

The chain employs TRBV7-2 and TRBJ2-5; 7 bases are shared with TRBD1. V was pared by 3 bases and J by 5 bases, with 9 bases of the junction left unmatched. CDR1 SGHTA and CDR2 FQGNSA come from the germline V gene. This CDR3 has 15 amino acids. The CDR3 is CASSFGQGDGETQYF. The CDR3 DNA is TGTGCCAGCAGCTTTGGGCAGGGGGACGGGGAGACCCAGTACTTC. Combining the CDR3 with reference TRBV7-2 and TRBJ2-5 gives the whole variable domain GAGVSQSPSNKVTEKGKDVELRCDPISGHTALYWYRQSLGQGLEFLIYFQGNSAPDKSGLPSDRFSAERTGGSVSTLTIQRTQQEDSAVYLCASSFGQGDGETQYFGPGTRLLVL.

This clone was seen only once. This chain uses TRBV10-2 with TRBJ1-4, with a weak D call TRBD1 (5 bases). The germline CDR1 and CDR2 sequences are WSHSY and SAAADI. Trimming removed 7 bases from V and 0 bases from J, with 21 bases in between. There are 18 residues in the CDR3. The CDR3 nucleotides read TGCGCCAGCAAAAGAGGGGCTTCGGGTTTTGCAACTAATGAAAAACTGTTTTTT. This gives the protein CASKRGASGFATNEKLFF.

The chain links TRBV28 to TRBJ1-2, with a possible D match to TRBD1 (5 bases). In germline, CDR1 is MDHEN, CDR2 SYDVKM. The CDR3 runs 17 residues. The germline V and J ends were trimmed by 6 bases and 2 bases, with 22 bases remaining between them. The CDR3 DNA reads TGTGCCAGCAGGGCAATTGGGAGGGGAGAACAGAACTATGGCTACACCTTC. It is translated as CASRAIGRGEQNYGYTF.

The chain is built from TRBV3-1 (or the pseudogene TRBV3-2) and TRBJ1-3; no clear D. The CDR3 has 15 amino acids. The V end lost 4 bases, the J end lost 6 bases, and 16 bases lay between the germline ends. CDR1 is LGHDT and CDR2 is YNNKEL in the germline V gene (reference sequence). CDR3 DNA: TGTGCCAGCAGCCCCCACCGGGAGACCAAAAACACCATATATTTT. Its protein is CASSPHRETKNTIYF.

The table lists this clone with a count of one. CDR3 DNA sequence: TGTGCCAGCAGTGACATAGGACGGGGGACAGGGGCTGAAAAACTGTTTTTT. Translation gives CASSDIGRGTGAEKLFF. V and J are TRBV25-1 and TRBJ1-4, with 10 bases fitting TRBD1. CDR1 is MGHDK and CDR2 is SYGVNS in the germline V gene. Losses at the gene ends were 3 bases for V and 7 bases for J; bases not matched to a gene: 11. This CDR3 spans 17 amino acids.

The V call is TRBV5-6, the J call TRBJ1-3; D is uncertain. V was cut by 0 bases and J by 0 bases, with 7 bases left in between. CDR1 is SGHDT and CDR2 is YYEEEE in the germline V gene. The CDR3 covers 15 residues. CDR3 residues: CASSLGHTSGNTIYF. The CDR3 DNA is TGTGCCAGCAGCTTGGGACACACCTCTGGAAACACCATATATTTT.

The CDR3 loop is CASSKGRQGLLGGEQYV. The CDR3 coding sequence is TGTGCCAGCAGCAAAGGTCGACAGGGCCTTTTGGGGGGCGAGCAGTACGTC. This chain links TRBV21-1 with TRBJ2-7; TRBD1 reflects the table's D call only, with no check against the DNA. TRBV21-1 is a pseudogene locus. The CDR3 covers 17 residues.

The chain uses TRBV20-1 and TRBJ2-5; D remains unclear. The germline V and J ends were trimmed by 5 bases and 2 bases, with 6 bases remaining between them. Germline V gene lookup returns CDR1 DFQATT and CDR2 SNEGSKA (reference sequence). There are 11 residues in the CDR3. The CDR3: CSADKQETQYF. The CDR3 nucleotides are TGCAGTGCTGACAAACAAGAGACCCAGTACTTC.

The chain uses TRBV4-3 and TRBJ2-1; 9 nucleotides line up with TRBD1. In germline, CDR1 is LGHNA, CDR2 YSLEER. This CDR3 is built from 15 residues. Germline trimming cut 4 bases from V and 7 bases from J; bases unmatched to any gene: 8. The CDR3 is CASSRNSGTGNEQFF. The CDR3 nucleotides read TGCGCCAGCAGCCGAAACTCCGGGACAGGGAATGAGCAGTTCTTC.

The chain links TRBV4-2 to TRBJ1-1, with D possibly matching TRBD1 (5 bases). The germline V gene encodes CDR1 LGHNA and CDR2 YNFKEQ. V was trimmed by 1 base and J by 1 base, leaving 10 bases between them. The CDR3 contains 15 residues. CDR3 nucleotides: TGTGCCAGCAGCCAAGCGGGACTGAAGAACACTGAAGCTTTCTTT. This codes for CASSQAGLKNTEAFF.

CDR3 sequence (DNA): TGTGCCAGCAGCTTAGGCCATTCCTACGAGCAGTACGTC. As protein: CASSLGHSYEQYV. V gene TRBV7-9 combines with J gene TRBJ2-7; D call uncertain. The CDR3 runs to 13 residues. Germline loops: CDR1 SEHNR, CDR2 FQNEAQ (reference sequence). The germline V and J ends were trimmed by 1 base and 1 base, with 5 bases remaining between them.